This T cell receptor (beta chain) was recorded in a study of control samples from healthy donors and cancer patients. The data were produced by immunoSEQ multiplex PCR, yet TCRdb's version contains in-frame clones alone and is incomplete. The data hold 100,000 to 120,000 clones, with more than 75% observed a single time. Per germline, CDR1 SEHNR and CDR2 FQNEAQ (reference sequence). This CDR3 region has 13 residues. V was pared by 5 bases and J by 14 bases, with 21 bases between. This rearrangement joins TRBV7-9 to TRBJ1-2; possibly TRBD1 for D (6 bases). Specimen: PBMCs. The sequence was collected from a woman between 55 and 75 years old with lung cancer. The CDR3 DNA follows: TGTGCCAGCAGCATCGGGACACCGGTGAGAGGAACCTTC. As protein: CASSIGTPVRGTF.